The sequence of this T cell receptor (beta chain) was determined in a study of T-cell reconstitution after alpha-beta-depleted transplantation in children. Unique molecular identifiers were incorporated when the TCRbeta library was constructed. TCRdb re-called the PCR reads through MiXCR, storing one row per CDR3 protein. The sample has more than 400,000 distinct CDR3 sequences, around 46% seen once. The table lists this clonotype with many counts. Between the trimmed V and J ends, which lost 4 bases and 0 bases, there was a span of 10 bases. Germline lookup yields CDR1 SGHKS and CDR2 YYEKEE (reference sequence). The CDR3 contains 14 residues.

This TCR was sampled from a girl aged 2 to 10 with aplastic anemia, due to receive a stem cell transplant. This specimen was PBMCs, taken before TCRalphabeta/CD19-depleted stem cell transplant. V is TRBV5-5 and J is TRBJ2-5; D remains ambiguous. CDR3 nucleotide sequence: TGTGCCAGCAGCCCGCGTAGAGACCAAGAGACCCAGTACTTC. Translated, it gives CASSPRRDQETQYF. Looking up the rest from reference TRBV5-5 and TRBJ2-5 gives the full variable domain: DAGVTQSPTHLIKTRGQQVTLRCSPISGHKSVSWYQQVLGQGPQFIFQYYEKEERGRGNFPDRFSARQFPNYSSELNVNALLLGDSALYLCASSPRRDQETQYFGPGTRLLVL.